Presented here are 31 T cell receptor beta chains from one specimen sequenced in a study of T cells in Graves' hyperthyroidism and ophthalmopathy. RNA transcripts were the template for amplifying TCR beta CDR3 regions. A first-round RT-PCR of the TCR CDR3 used the HTBI primer set. Each CDR3 protein gets one entry after TCRdb re-called the multiplex PCR reads with MiXCR. The data hold roughly 300,000 distinct CDR3 sequences, with 14% observed a single time. The specimen sequenced was blood. These receptors all stem from a woman aged 25 to 39 with Graves' hyperthyroidism.

This clonotype was observed many times. The V gene is TRBV12-3 or TRBV12-4, the J gene TRBJ1-1; no firm D call. Trimming left V 6 bases short and J 4 bases short, with 15 bases between. The CDR3 extends over 14 amino acids. The CDR3 nucleotides are TGTGCCAGCAGATCTAACAAAGGGAGCACTGAAGCTTTCTTT. This gives the protein CASRSNKGSTEAFF.

This clonotype occurred many times. V is TRBV6-5 and J is TRBJ2-3, with D hard to call. V shed 2 bases and J shed 4 bases, with 1 base lying between them. The CDR3 spans 11 residues. CDR1 and CDR2 from the germline V gene are MNHEY and SVGAGI. The CDR3 coding sequence is TGTGCCAGCAGTTACGCAGATACGCAGTATTTT. It yields the protein CASSYADTQYF.

The chain has TRBV24-1 and TRBJ2-5; 9 nucleotides agree with TRBD2. The CDR3 has 16 residues. V lost 6 bases to trimming and J lost 2 bases; unmatched junction nucleotides: 9. Germline values: CDR1 KGHDR, CDR2 SFDVKD. This chain's CDR3 is CATSPSSGTWQETQYF. CDR3 nucleotide sequence: TGTGCCACCAGTCCCTCTAGCGGGACGTGGCAAGAGACCCAGTACTTC.

The table lists this clonotype with many counts. The genes are TRBV28 and TRBJ1-1, with D uncertain. Looked up from germline, CDR1 is MDHEN and CDR2 is SYDVKM. The germline V and J ends were trimmed by 5 bases and 3 bases, with 16 bases remaining between them. The CDR3 has 15 amino acids. The CDR3 region is CASSPLTRRDTEAFF. Here the CDR3 DNA reads TGTGCCAGCAGTCCCCTTACTAGACGAGACACTGAAGCTTTCTTT.

In its sample, this clonotype was seen many times. The gene calls are TRBV30 and TRBJ1-5; a weak D match, TRBD1 (5 bases). CDR3 size: 15 residues. Germline CDR1 GTSNPN, CDR2 SVGIG (reference sequence). Trimming cost V 2 bases and J 5 bases, with 16 bases left between them. In DNA form, the CDR3 reads TGTGCCTGGAGTCCCCTGGGGGATGTTGATCAGCCCCAGCATTTT. It is translated as CAWSPLGDVDQPQHF.

In its sample, this clonotype was seen many times. The genes are TRBV30 and TRBJ2-7; 9 positions match TRBD2. V was clipped by 8 bases and J by 0 bases; unmatched bases: 11. Per germline, CDR1 GTSNPN and CDR2 SVGIG (reference sequence). This CDR3 region has 15 residues. The CDR3 sequence is CAVPQREASSYEQYF. CDR3 DNA sequence: TGTGCCGTTCCCCAGCGGGAGGCCTCCTCCTACGAGCAGTACTTC.

This clonotype was observed at least ten times. The genes are TRBV7-9 and TRBJ2-7; 12 bases match TRBD1. V shed 5 bases and J 5 bases; nucleotides not matched to a gene: 7. The CDR3 has 15 amino acids. Germline CDR1 is SEHNR and CDR2 is FQNEAQ (reference sequence). CDR3 region: CASSRSGDRGHEQYF. In DNA form, the CDR3 reads TGTGCCAGCAGCCGATCCGGGGACAGGGGGCACGAGCAGTACTTC.

This clonotype was observed a few times. The chain joins TRBV18 to TRBJ2-3; TRBD2 is a possible D gene (6 bases). The CDR3 loop spans 17 amino acids. Germline CDR1 and CDR2: KGHSH and LQKENI. Deletions cut 3 bases from V and 1 base from J, with 17 bases between. The CDR3 is CASSPLAAGSGTDTQYF. The CDR3 DNA reads TGTGCCAGCTCACCCCTAGCTGCGGGGTCGGGCACAGATACGCAGTATTTT.

This clonotype has a handful of counts. The chain carries TRBV18 and TRBJ2-7, with TRBD1 identical over 9 bases. V lost 8 bases and J lost 6; bases outside the gene matches: 8. The CDR3 is 13 residues long. CDR1 KGHSH and CDR2 LQKENI come from the germline V gene. In DNA form, the CDR3 reads TGTGCCAGCAAACAGGGGGCTGAGGGCGAGCAGTACTTC. It encodes CASKQGAEGEQYF.

The table lists this clonotype with many counts. V usage is TRBV12-3 or TRBV12-4 and J usage is TRBJ1-5, with a weak D call TRBD1 (5 bases). V dropped 3 bases and J dropped 6 bases, with 15 bases sitting between them. The CDR3 covers 15 residues. The CDR3 loop reads CASSFGRGTSQPQHF. Here the CDR3 DNA reads TGTGCCAGCAGTTTTGGGAGGGGAACGTCTCAGCCCCAGCATTTT.

The chain employs TRBV20-1 and TRBJ2-5, with 10 bases fitting TRBD1. The CDR3 covers 12 residues. The germline CDR1 and CDR2 sequences are DFQATT and SNEGSKA (reference sequence). Unmatched junction bases numbered 3, after V lost 6 bases and J lost 5 bases. CDR3 nucleotide sequence: TGCAGTGCCCCGGGACAGGGGGAGACCCAGTACTTC. Translating it yields CSAPGQGETQYF.

The count of this clonotype is one. V is TRBV2 and J is TRBJ1-3, with D possibly matching TRBD1 (5 bases). The CDR3 sequence is 15 residues long. Trimming cost V 7 bases and J 0 bases, with 13 bases left between them. In germline, CDR1 is SNHLY, CDR2 FYNNEI. In DNA form, the CDR3 reads TGTGCCAGCATAACTGGGACCTCCTCTGGAAACACCATATATTTT. Its protein is CASITGTSSGNTIYF.

This clonotype was found many times. The V call is TRBV7-2, the J call TRBJ2-3; TRBD2 aligns across 7 bases. Per germline, CDR1 SGHTA and CDR2 FQGNSA. With V trimmed by 1 base and J by 4 bases, 2 bases remained unmatched. The CDR3 is made up of 14 amino acids. The CDR3 bases are TGTGCCAGCAGCTTAGAGGGGAGGGCAGATACGCAGTATTTT. Its protein product is CASSLEGRADTQYF.

This clonotype was detected ten times or more. The chain is built from TRBV7-6 and TRBJ2-5; D remains ambiguous. The CDR3 totals 15 residues. The germline gives CDR1 SGHVS, CDR2 FNYEAQ. Trimming left V 1 base short and J 2 bases short, with 11 bases between. CDR3 sequence (DNA): TGTGCCAGCAGCTTAGGCCAGGCCATTCAAGAGACCCAGTACTTC. It encodes CASSLGQAIQETQYF.

This clonotype was picked up many times. The rearrangement uses TRBV7-2 and TRBJ1-2; D is ambiguous. The CDR3 spans 15 residues. The germline V gene encodes CDR1 SGHTA and CDR2 FQGNSA. V was cut by 5 bases and J by 7 bases, with 20 bases left in between. The CDR3 is CASSPEVRALSGYTF. The CDR3 coding sequence is TGTGCCAGCAGCCCCGAGGTCCGGGCGTTAAGTGGCTACACCTTC.

V and J are TRBV19 and TRBJ1-6, with D maybe TRBD1 (5 bases). The V end was cut by 5 bases, the J end by 7 bases, with 18 bases between. Germline CDR1 reads LNHDA; CDR2 reads SQIVND (reference sequence). The CDR3 length is 16 residues. The CDR3 DNA is TGTGCCAGTAGTCCTTGGGGGGGACGCGGGAATTCACCCCTCCACTTT. This sequence encodes CASSPWGGRGNSPLHF.

This clonotype showed up just a few times. The chain recombines TRBV4-1 with TRBJ2-1; D may match TRBD1 or TRBD2 (5 bases each). The germline V gene encodes CDR1 MGHRA and CDR2 YSYEKL. The CDR3 is 15 residues long. Trimming pared 4 bases from V and 9 bases from J, leaving 19 bases between. The CDR3 DNA reads TGCGCCAGCAGCCTCGGGACCCAGCTCCTCAGTGAGCAGTTCTTC. Its protein is CASSLGTQLLSEQFF.

V and J are TRBV12-3 or TRBV12-4 and TRBJ2-1; 10 nucleotides match TRBD2. Unmatched junction bases numbered 10, after V lost 0 bases and J lost 14 bases. This CDR3 region has 15 residues. This CDR3 reads CASSLAQKREGQEFF. CDR3 nucleotides: TGTGCCAGCAGTTTAGCGCAAAAGCGGGAGGGCCAAGAGTTCTTC.

The chain recombines TRBV3-1 with TRBJ2-1; D unresolved. In germline, CDR1 is LGHDT, CDR2 YNNKEL (reference sequence). The CDR3 has 15 amino acids. Trimming removed 3 bases at V and 8 bases at J, with 17 bases between. The CDR3 loop is CASSQTPGGLYEQFF. In DNA form, the CDR3 reads TGTGCCAGCAGCCAGACCCCAGGTGGGTTGTATGAGCAGTTCTTC.

This clonotype appeared many times. V usage is TRBV20-1 and J usage is TRBJ2-3, with D possibly TRBD2 on 5 matching bases. Germline CDR1 is DFQATT and CDR2 is SNEGSKA (reference sequence). CDR3 length equals 13 residues. The V end lost 1 base, the J end lost 2 bases, and 7 bases lay between the germline ends. The CDR3 DNA follows: TGCAGTGCTAGAGGACTAACCACAGATACGCAGTATTTT. It translates to CSARGLTTDTQYF.

Ten or more counts support this clonotype. The CDR3 loop reads CSAGTGSSGYTF. The CDR3 coding sequence is TGCAGTGCGGGGACAGGGTCTAGTGGCTACACCTTC. J is TRBJ1-2 and V is TRBV20-1; TRBD1 matches at 9 bases. CDR3 length: 12 residues. Germline-derived CDR1 and CDR2 are DFQATT and SNEGSKA (reference sequence). The ends lost 6 bases at V and 7 bases at J; junction bases unmatched: 6.

At least ten counts were recorded for this clonotype. The chain carries TRBV20-1 and TRBJ1-1, with 11 bases fitting TRBD1. V shed 3 bases, J shed 1 base, and the junction held 7 bases outside the gene matches. CDR3 length: 16 residues. Germline-derived CDR1 and CDR2 are DFQATT and SNEGSKA (reference sequence). CDR3 DNA sequence: TGCAGTGCTAGTGAGGACAGGGGGCTGACGAACACTGAAGCTTTCTTT. Protein: CSASEDRGLTNTEAFF.

This CDR3 is CASSLEVQQPQHF. CDR3 coding DNA: TGTGCCAGCAGCTTAGAGGTACAACAGCCCCAGCATTTT. V gene TRBV7-8 combines with J gene TRBJ1-5, with D unresolved. CDR1 is SGHVS and CDR2 is FQNEAQ in the germline V gene. This CDR3 contains 13 residues. V shed 1 base and J shed 7 bases, with 8 bases lying between them.

This clonotype has at least ten counts. V and J are TRBV13 and TRBJ2-7, with 7 bases lining up with TRBD1. Germline lookup yields CDR1 PRHDT and CDR2 FYEKMQ (reference sequence). The junction had 4 bases not matched to a gene; V was cut back by 4 bases and J by 1 base. The CDR3 contains 14 residues. The CDR3, as DNA: TGTGCCAGCAGCTCCGGGGACAGTTCCTACGAGCAGTACTTC. This encodes CASSSGDSSYEQYF.

The sample holds many counts of this clonotype. The chain has TRBV7-6 and TRBJ2-3, with 10 bases matching TRBD1. The germline gives CDR1 SGHVS, CDR2 FNYEAQ. The CDR3 has 16 amino acids. V dropped 5 bases and J dropped 6; count of bases not matched to a gene: 11. CDR3 nucleotide sequence: TGTGCCAGCAGCCTAGAGACAGGGGGCGGACTCGATACGCAGTATTTT. Translated, it gives CASSLETGGGLDTQYF.

CDR3 region: CASSLRQGVPTVQETQYF. The CDR3 DNA reads TGTGCCAGCAGCTTAAGACAGGGGGTGCCAACGGTACAAGAGACCCAGTACTTC. This chain uses TRBV5-5 with TRBJ2-5; 9 bases are shared with TRBD1. The V segment lost 2 bases and the J segment 2 bases; nucleotides outside the gene matches: 13. Germline values: CDR1 SGHKS, CDR2 YYEKEE (reference sequence). This CDR3 has 18 residues.

This clonotype was observed at least ten times. The chain employs TRBV27 and TRBJ2-6; D is uncertain. V lost 10 bases and J lost 0, with 13 bases in between. The CDR3 has 15 residues. Germline-derived CDR1 and CDR2 are MNHEY and SMNVEV (reference sequence). CDR3 nucleotides: TGTGCCACGGCCTCGGTGCTCTCTGGGGCCAACGTCCTGACTTTC. Amino acids: CATASVLSGANVLTF.

This clonotype has ten or more counts. The genes are TRBV7-2 and TRBJ1-1, with D possibly TRBD1 on 5 matching bases. The CDR3 contains 15 residues. Germline V gene sequence: CDR1 SGHTA, CDR2 FQGNSA. The V end lost 2 bases, the J end lost 1 base, and 11 bases lay between the germline ends. In DNA, the CDR3 is TGTGCCAGCAGCTTATCGGGGGGGGGGAACACTGAAGCTTTCTTT. As protein: CASSLSGGGNTEAFF.

Concerning this clonotype: This clone may be a read error of a much larger clone one base away. Likely a read error: the CDR3 ends without its conserved phenylalanine or tryptophan. The rearrangement links TRBV30 to TRBJ2-7; the D call may be TRBD1 or TRBD2 (5 bases each). Germline CDR1 GTSNPN, CDR2 SVGIG (reference sequence). Between the trimmed V and J ends, which lost 5 bases and 6 bases, there was a span of 17 bases. This CDR3 spans 13 amino acids. The CDR3, as DNA: TGTGCCTGGCGAACGGGACGCGATACCGAGCAGTACCTC. Protein: CAWRTGRDTEQYL.

This clonotype was detected a few times. The V and J genes are TRBV19 and TRBJ2-5; TRBD2 agrees at 8 bases. J gave up 1 base and V 2 bases, and 3 bases lay outside the gene matches. The CDR3 loop spans 15 amino acids. Germline assignment: CDR1 LNHDA and CDR2 SQIVND (reference sequence). CDR3 region: CASSILSGTQETQYF. The CDR3 nucleotides are TGTGCCAGTAGTATACTTAGCGGGACCCAAGAGACCCAGTACTTC.

This clonotype has ten or more counts. This rearrangement joins TRBV20-1 to TRBJ2-3, with 8 bases aligning to TRBD2. Germline V lookup: CDR1 DFQATT, CDR2 SNEGSKA (reference sequence). Trimming cost V 5 bases and J 3 bases; bases outside gene matches: 10. CDR3 length equals 15 residues. The CDR3, as DNA: TGCAGTGCTCAGCGCAGCGGGAGAGGGACAGATACGCAGTATTTT. This gives the protein CSAQRSGRGTDTQYF.